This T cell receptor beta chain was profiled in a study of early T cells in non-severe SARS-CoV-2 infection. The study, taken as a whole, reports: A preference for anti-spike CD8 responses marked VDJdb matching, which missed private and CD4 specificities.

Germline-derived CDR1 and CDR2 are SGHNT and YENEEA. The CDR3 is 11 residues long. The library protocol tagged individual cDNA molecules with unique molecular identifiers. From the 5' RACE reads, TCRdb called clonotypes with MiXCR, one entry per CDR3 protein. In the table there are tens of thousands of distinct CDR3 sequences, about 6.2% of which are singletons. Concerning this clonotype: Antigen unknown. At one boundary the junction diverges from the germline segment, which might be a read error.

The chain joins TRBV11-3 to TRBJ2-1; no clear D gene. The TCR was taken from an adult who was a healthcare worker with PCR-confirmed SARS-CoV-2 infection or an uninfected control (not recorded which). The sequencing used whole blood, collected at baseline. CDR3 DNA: TGTGCCAGCAGCTCCCACAATGAGCAGTTCTTC. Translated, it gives CASSSHNEQFF.